These 27 T cell receptor beta chains share one sample of origin, sequenced in a study of blood T cell repertoires in COVID-19. This table comes from immunoSEQ multiplex PCR, and its TCRdb copy is limited to in-frame clones, with some not included. The sample includes roughly 250,000 clones, 80% to 90% seen only once; the top ten take more than 0.75%. The sample taken for sequencing was peripheral blood. Source of these receptors: a man aged 30-40 years with acute or convalescent COVID-19.

This chain links TRBV7-8 with TRBJ1-2; TRBD1 matches 8 bases. Germline V CDR1 and CDR2: SGHVS, FQNEAQ. J lost 7 bases, V lost 4 bases, and 11 bases had no gene match. The CDR3 is made up of 15 amino acids. CDR3 nucleotides: TGTGCCAGCAGCTACTTGGACAGGGCGGTAGCTGGCTACACCTTC. Protein: CASSYLDRAVAGYTF. The whole variable domain, remainder taken from reference TRBV7-8 and TRBJ1-2, is GAGVSQSPRYKVAKRGQDVALRCDPISGHVSLFWYQQALGQGPEFLTYFQNEAQLDKSGLPSDRFFAERPEGSVSTLKIQRTQQEDSAVYLCASSYLDRAVAGYTFGSGTRLTVV.

This clone has more than one count but fewer than ten. This sequence joins TRBV28 and TRBJ2-1; D gene uncertain. The CDR3 runs 13 residues. Trimming left V 6 bases short and J 1 base short, with 7 bases between. Germline CDR1 reads MDHEN; CDR2 reads SYDVKM. Here the CDR3 DNA reads TGTGCCAGCAGGGGCTTTTCCTACAATGAGCAGTTCTTC. It yields the protein CASRGFSYNEQFF.

The rearrangement uses TRBV5-6 and TRBJ2-3; 7 nucleotides match TRBD1. This CDR3 has 16 residues. The V segment lost 6 bases and the J segment 2 bases; nucleotides outside the gene matches: 12. Germline V gene data show CDR1 as SGHDT and CDR2 as YYEEEE. DNA of the CDR3: TGTGCCAGCACCCAGGCTCTAGGGACAGCCACAGATACGCAGTATTTT. Protein product: CASTQALGTATDTQYF.

The rearrangement links TRBV30 to TRBJ1-5; D is unresolved. Trimming pared 0 bases from V and 3 bases from J, leaving 9 bases between. Germline loops: CDR1 GTSNPN, CDR2 SVGIG (reference sequence). This CDR3 is 14 amino acids long. CDR3 sequence (DNA): TGTGCCTGGAGTGTACCGATAGTCAATCAGCCCCAGCATTTT. Encoded protein: CAWSVPIVNQPQHF.

The rearrangement joins TRBV2 to TRBJ1-4; D is undetermined. The V gene lost 2 bases and the J gene lost 4 bases, with 14 bases spanning the gap. Germline V gives CDR1 SNHLY, CDR2 FYNNEI. This CDR3 has 16 amino acids. The CDR3 bases are TGTGCCAGCAGTGAATCCAGTTTTCGGGTTAATGAAAAACTGTTTTTT. This translates into CASSESSFRVNEKLFF.

This chain connects TRBV5-1 to TRBJ2-3, with TRBD2 matching over 12 bases. CDR1 and CDR2 (germline): SGHRS, YFSETQ. This CDR3 spans 18 amino acids. Unmatched junction bases numbered 9, after V lost 4 bases and J lost 0 bases. CDR3 nucleotide sequence: TGCGCCAGCAGCCTCTCCGGGACTAGCGGGCGAAGCACAGATACGCAGTATTTT. Residues: CASSLSGTSGRSTDTQYF. Variable domain in full (rest from reference TRBV5-1 and TRBJ2-3): KAGVTQTPRYLIKTRGQQVTLSCSPISGHRSVSWYQQTPGQGLQFLFEYFSETQRNKGNFPGRFSGRQFSNSRSEMNVSTLELGDSALYLCASSLSGTSGRSTDTQYFGPGTRLTVL.

There are a few counts of this clone. The chain has TRBV30 and TRBJ1-2; 8 bases are a match to TRBD1. Per germline, CDR1 GTSNPN and CDR2 SVGIG (reference sequence). V dropped 4 bases and J dropped 1; count of bases not matched to a gene: 5. The CDR3 extends over 14 amino acids. CDR3 nucleotide sequence: TGTGCCTGGAAACGACAGGGGAATAACTATGGCTACACCTTC. Its protein product is CAWKRQGNNYGYTF.

CDR3 amino acids: CASTGTSVTGELFF. The CDR3 DNA sequence: TGTGCCAGCACCGGGACTAGTGTCACCGGGGAGCTGTTTTTT. The V call is TRBV19, the J call TRBJ2-2; 8 bases are shared with TRBD2. The germline gives CDR1 LNHDA, CDR2 SQIVND (reference sequence). The CDR3 length is 14 residues. Trimming cost V 9 bases and J 4 bases; bases outside gene matches: 7.

The chain employs TRBV27 and TRBJ1-6; TRBD1 aligns across 8 bases. Germline trimming cut 9 bases from V and 7 bases from J; bases unmatched to any gene: 8. The CDR3 totals 14 residues. Germline CDR1 and CDR2: MNHEY and SMNVEV (reference sequence). The DNA for the CDR3 is TGTGCCAGTAGCCGGGACAGGAACAATTCACCCCTCCACTTT. Its translation is CASSRDRNNSPLHF.

Details on this clone: The same CDR3 arises from other DNA sequences in this sample as well. V usage is TRBV18 and J usage is TRBJ1-2; unclear D gene. This CDR3 region has 12 residues. The V and J ends lost 6 bases and 5 bases respectively, with 10 bases between them. The germline V gene encodes CDR1 KGHSH and CDR2 LQKENI. CDR3 DNA: TGTGCCAGCTCCCCGGGAGAATATGGCTACACCTTC. Protein sequence: CASSPGEYGYTF.

To note about this clone: One end of the junction does not line up with germline, which may come from a read error. CDR3 loop: CASSQAERGRHF. The CDR3 DNA follows: TGCGCCAGCAGCCAAGCCGAGCGGGGTCGGCATTTT. The chain employs TRBV4-1 and TRBJ2-3, with 7 bases that match TRBD2. Germline V gene data show CDR1 as MGHRA and CDR2 as YSYEKL. The CDR3 is 12 residues long.

The CDR3 spells CAWSVGGHSNQPQHF. DNA of the CDR3: TGTGCCTGGAGTGTAGGGGGCCATAGCAATCAGCCCCAGCATTTT. This chain connects TRBV30 to TRBJ1-5; TRBD1 matches 7 bases. CDR1 is GTSNPN, CDR2 SVGIG, per germline (reference sequence). CDR3 length: 15 amino acids. Trimming cost V 0 bases and J 0 bases; bases outside gene matches: 2.

As DNA, the CDR3 is TGTGCCAGCAGCGATCAGGAGAACACTGAAGCTTTCTTT. It yields the protein CASSDQENTEAFF. The rearrangement uses TRBV11-3 and TRBJ1-1; D unclear. The CDR3 contains 13 residues. V was pared by 5 bases and J by 1 base, with 8 bases between. Germline V gives CDR1 SGHNT, CDR2 YENEEA.

The genes are TRBV4-2 and TRBJ1-4; the D gene is possibly TRBD1 (5 bases). V lost 0 bases and J 8 bases, leaving 16 bases between the germline ends. This CDR3 has 16 residues. Per the germline V gene, CDR1 is LGHNA and CDR2 is YNFKEQ. The DNA for the CDR3 is TGTGCCAGCAGCCAAGATGTCGGGCAGGGAAAGGAAAAACTGTTTTTT. Its protein is CASSQDVGQGKEKLFF.

The chain has TRBV5-5 and TRBJ2-1; 7 bases are shared with TRBD1. V lost 4 bases to trimming and J lost 3 bases; unmatched junction nucleotides: 13. Looked up from germline, CDR1 is SGHKS and CDR2 is YYEKEE (reference sequence). The CDR3 runs to 17 residues. The CDR3 bases are TGTGCCAGCAGCCCAGGATTGGACAGGACCCTCTACAATGAGCAGTTCTTC. Protein: CASSPGLDRTLYNEQFF.

The chain recombines TRBV30 with TRBJ2-1, with D unclear. This CDR3 comprises 12 residues. The V gene lost 6 bases and the J gene lost 5 bases, with 11 bases spanning the gap. The germline CDR1 and CDR2 sequences are GTSNPN and SVGIG (reference sequence). CDR3 sequence reads: CACFIRDNEQFF. In DNA, the CDR3 is TGTGCCTGTTTTATCCGAGACAATGAGCAGTTCTTC.

This clone was observed a few times. The gene calls are TRBV5-4 and TRBJ2-7; D call uncertain. V lost 2 bases and J 1 base, leaving 7 bases between the germline ends. Germline V gene sequence: CDR1 SGHNT, CDR2 YYREEE (reference sequence). This CDR3 has 13 residues. Here the CDR3 reads CASSLERSYEQYF. The CDR3 DNA sequence: TGTGCCAGCAGCTTAGAACGGTCCTACGAGCAGTACTTC. Combining the CDR3 with reference TRBV5-4 and TRBJ2-7 gives the whole variable domain ETGVTQSPTHLIKTRGQQVTLRCSSQSGHNTVSWYQQALGQGPQFIFQYYREEENGRGNFPPRFSGLQFPNYSSELNVNALELDDSALYLCASSLERSYEQYFGPGTRLTVT.

The V call is TRBV19, the J call TRBJ2-3, with TRBD1 matching over 10 bases. The CDR3 is made up of 15 amino acids. J gave up 6 bases and V 4 bases, and 7 bases lay outside the gene matches. Per germline, CDR1 LNHDA and CDR2 SQIVND (reference sequence). The CDR3 nucleotides are TGTGCCAGTAGTAAGGTCCCGGGACAGGGGGATACGCAGTATTTT. Translated: CASSKVPGQGDTQYF.

This chain joins TRBV2 and TRBJ2-2; 8 positions match TRBD2. Losses at the gene ends were 7 bases for V and 11 bases for J; bases not matched to a gene: 9. Germline V gives CDR1 SNHLY, CDR2 FYNNEI. There are 13 residues in the CDR3. CDR3 sequence: CASKGLSGGELFF. The CDR3 bases are TGTGCCAGCAAGGGACTAAGCGGGGGAGAGCTGTTTTTT. The full variable domain, with the rest looked up from reference TRBV2 and TRBJ2-2, is EPEVTQTPSHQVTQMGQEVILRCVPISNHLYFYWYRQILGQKVEFLVSFYNNEISEKSEIFDDQFSVERPDGSNFTLKIRSTKLEDSAMYFCASKGLSGGELFFGEGSRLTVL.

The CDR3 nucleotides are TGTGCCAGCAGACAAAGCCGGGACACCTACAAAGAGACCCAGTACTTC. This sequence encodes CASRQSRDTYKETQYF. V is TRBV27 and J is TRBJ2-5, with D perhaps TRBD1 (6 bases). The CDR3 is made up of 16 amino acids. Trimming removed 6 bases from V and 3 bases from J, with 20 bases in between. From germline, CDR1 is MNHEY and CDR2 SMNVEV (reference sequence).

This clone was counted only a few times. The chain carries TRBV27 and TRBJ2-5, with D possibly matching TRBD2 (7 bases). CDR3 size: 16 residues. The germline V gene encodes CDR1 MNHEY and CDR2 SMNVEV (reference sequence). Trimming removed 6 bases from V and 0 bases from J, with 17 bases in between. CDR3 in DNA: TGTGCCAGCAGCCCACGGGGGGCCCTCAACCAAGAGACCCAGTACTTC. It yields the protein CASSPRGALNQETQYF.

This clone was recorded once. The sample carries other DNA sequences with the same CDR3. CDR3 sequence: CASSYGPGSNTGELFF. The CDR3, as DNA: TGTGCCAGCAGTTACGGGCCGGGGTCTAACACCGGGGAGCTGTTTTTT. The rearrangement links TRBV6-2 or TRBV6-3 to TRBJ2-2; weak D call: TRBD2 (5 bases). In germline, CDR1 is MNHEY, CDR2 SVGEGT. CDR3 length: 16 residues. Trimming shortened V by 2 bases and J by 2 bases, and 12 bases separated the two germline ends.

This clone was counted a single time. The rearrangement joins TRBV7-2 to TRBJ1-6; D possibly corresponds to TRBD1 (6 bases). Trimming took 1 base from V and 2 from J, leaving 12 bases between them. The CDR3 extends over 17 amino acids. The germline gives CDR1 SGHTA, CDR2 FQGNSA. CDR3 loop: CASSLGNRVAYNSPLHF. The DNA of the CDR3 is TGTGCCAGCAGCTTAGGAAACAGGGTAGCCTATAATTCACCCCTCCACTTT.

This clone was seen just once. The V and J genes are TRBV6-2 or TRBV6-3 and TRBJ1-1; maybe TRBD1 (6 bases). The CDR3 extends over 14 amino acids. CDR1 and CDR2 (germline): MNHEY, SVGEGT. The V end was cut by 5 bases, the J end by 5 bases, with 15 bases between. CDR3: CASSQQGGSTEAFF. CDR3 sequence (DNA): TGTGCCAGCAGTCAGCAAGGGGGAAGTACTGAAGCTTTCTTT.

This chain links TRBV27 with TRBJ1-3; no definite D call. V was cut by 0 bases and J by 1 base, with 7 bases left in between. The CDR3 has 15 residues. In germline, CDR1 is MNHEY, CDR2 SMNVEV (reference sequence). The CDR3 nucleotides read TGTGCCAGCAGTTTATCGAGAGGGTCTGGAAACACCATATATTTT. Its translation is CASSLSRGSGNTIYF.

The CDR3 spells CASRTRELNYSPLHF. Here the CDR3 DNA reads TGTGCCAGCAGAACCAGGGAACTGAACTATTCACCCCTCCACTTT. The chain has TRBV28 and TRBJ1-6, with D tentatively TRBD1 (5 bases). CDR1 is MDHEN and CDR2 is SYDVKM in the germline V gene. Trimming removed 6 bases at V and 8 bases at J, with 17 bases between. The CDR3 has 15 residues.

J is TRBJ1-2 and V is TRBV12-5; 9 bases agree with TRBD1. The V gene's germline CDR1 is LGHNT and CDR2 FRNRAP. This CDR3 has 15 residues. After removal of 6 bases from V and 4 bases from J, the junction contained 9 bases not matched to a gene. The CDR3 here is CASGNDRGGGYGYTF. CDR3 bases: TGTGCTAGTGGAAACGACAGGGGGGGAGGCTATGGCTACACCTTC.